This T cell receptor beta chain was identified during a study of blood T cell repertoires in COVID-19. On the study more broadly: COVID-19 samples collected from the United States, Italy and Spain covered acute and convalescent phases.

Recruitment covered 20 to 25 US areas and drew participants whose ages spanned about 18 to 100 years. V shed 4 bases and J shed 2 bases, with 13 bases lying between them. Germline CDR1 reads SGDLS; CDR2 reads YYNGEE. The CDR3 covers 14 residues. Original processing methods: Reference gene primer amplification gave estimated nucleated cell counts. The table came from immunoSEQ multiplex PCR; TCRdb's copy has only in-frame clones and leaves some out. For V, J and clone size, that table is used; D and trimming come from the DNA. This table has about 200,000 clones, around nine tenths appearing once. The material sequenced was PBMCs or T cells enriched from blood (not recorded which). The TCR comes from a woman aged 25-40 years with acute COVID-19. The chain joins TRBV9 to TRBJ2-7, with a tentative D call TRBD1 (6 bases). This CDR3 reads CASSFRDNTYEQYF. CDR3 sequence (DNA): TGTGCCAGCAGCTTCCGGGACAACACCTACGAGCAGTACTTC.